This record concerns one T cell receptor beta chain sequence. The source of the sample is a study of blood T cell repertoires in COVID-19. In the source study's methods: It was from reference gene primer amplification that nucleated cell counts were estimated. This table comes from immunoSEQ multiplex PCR, and its TCRdb copy is limited to in-frame clones, with some not included. D and trimming come from the DNA, and the V and J calls and clone size come from that table. Here the sample spans about 95,000 clones, around 87% being singletons. CDR1 and CDR2 from the germline V gene are MGHRA and YSYEKL. The CDR3 is made up of 17 amino acids. V shed 0 bases and J shed 7 bases, with 18 bases lying between them.

The chain has TRBV4-1 and TRBJ1-4, with D possibly matching TRBD1 (5 bases). This receptor was obtained from a human donor in a cohort sampled during active COVID-19. Material: peripheral blood. The CDR3 DNA sequence: TGCGCCAGCAGCCAAGACCCGTACGTTCAGGGAGGTGAAAAACTGTTTTTT. Protein product: CASSQDPYVQGGEKLFF.